Reported below is one T cell receptor beta chain. This table comes from immunoSEQ multiplex PCR, and its TCRdb copy is limited to in-frame clones, with some not included. Of about 120,000 clones in the sample, roughly 93% were seen once. J lost 4 bases, V lost 6 bases, and 7 bases had no gene match. Germline-derived CDR1 and CDR2 are SGHTA and FQGNSA. The CDR3 extends over 14 amino acids. The data belong to a study of control samples from healthy donors and cancer patients. This sequence joins TRBV7-2 and TRBJ2-7; 9 bases fit TRBD1. Sequenced: blood. The receptor's source is a man aged 25-45 years in good health. The chain's CDR3 is CASSTTGGVYEQYV. The DNA for the CDR3 is TGTGCCAGCAGTACAACAGGGGGCGTTTACGAGCAGTACGTC.